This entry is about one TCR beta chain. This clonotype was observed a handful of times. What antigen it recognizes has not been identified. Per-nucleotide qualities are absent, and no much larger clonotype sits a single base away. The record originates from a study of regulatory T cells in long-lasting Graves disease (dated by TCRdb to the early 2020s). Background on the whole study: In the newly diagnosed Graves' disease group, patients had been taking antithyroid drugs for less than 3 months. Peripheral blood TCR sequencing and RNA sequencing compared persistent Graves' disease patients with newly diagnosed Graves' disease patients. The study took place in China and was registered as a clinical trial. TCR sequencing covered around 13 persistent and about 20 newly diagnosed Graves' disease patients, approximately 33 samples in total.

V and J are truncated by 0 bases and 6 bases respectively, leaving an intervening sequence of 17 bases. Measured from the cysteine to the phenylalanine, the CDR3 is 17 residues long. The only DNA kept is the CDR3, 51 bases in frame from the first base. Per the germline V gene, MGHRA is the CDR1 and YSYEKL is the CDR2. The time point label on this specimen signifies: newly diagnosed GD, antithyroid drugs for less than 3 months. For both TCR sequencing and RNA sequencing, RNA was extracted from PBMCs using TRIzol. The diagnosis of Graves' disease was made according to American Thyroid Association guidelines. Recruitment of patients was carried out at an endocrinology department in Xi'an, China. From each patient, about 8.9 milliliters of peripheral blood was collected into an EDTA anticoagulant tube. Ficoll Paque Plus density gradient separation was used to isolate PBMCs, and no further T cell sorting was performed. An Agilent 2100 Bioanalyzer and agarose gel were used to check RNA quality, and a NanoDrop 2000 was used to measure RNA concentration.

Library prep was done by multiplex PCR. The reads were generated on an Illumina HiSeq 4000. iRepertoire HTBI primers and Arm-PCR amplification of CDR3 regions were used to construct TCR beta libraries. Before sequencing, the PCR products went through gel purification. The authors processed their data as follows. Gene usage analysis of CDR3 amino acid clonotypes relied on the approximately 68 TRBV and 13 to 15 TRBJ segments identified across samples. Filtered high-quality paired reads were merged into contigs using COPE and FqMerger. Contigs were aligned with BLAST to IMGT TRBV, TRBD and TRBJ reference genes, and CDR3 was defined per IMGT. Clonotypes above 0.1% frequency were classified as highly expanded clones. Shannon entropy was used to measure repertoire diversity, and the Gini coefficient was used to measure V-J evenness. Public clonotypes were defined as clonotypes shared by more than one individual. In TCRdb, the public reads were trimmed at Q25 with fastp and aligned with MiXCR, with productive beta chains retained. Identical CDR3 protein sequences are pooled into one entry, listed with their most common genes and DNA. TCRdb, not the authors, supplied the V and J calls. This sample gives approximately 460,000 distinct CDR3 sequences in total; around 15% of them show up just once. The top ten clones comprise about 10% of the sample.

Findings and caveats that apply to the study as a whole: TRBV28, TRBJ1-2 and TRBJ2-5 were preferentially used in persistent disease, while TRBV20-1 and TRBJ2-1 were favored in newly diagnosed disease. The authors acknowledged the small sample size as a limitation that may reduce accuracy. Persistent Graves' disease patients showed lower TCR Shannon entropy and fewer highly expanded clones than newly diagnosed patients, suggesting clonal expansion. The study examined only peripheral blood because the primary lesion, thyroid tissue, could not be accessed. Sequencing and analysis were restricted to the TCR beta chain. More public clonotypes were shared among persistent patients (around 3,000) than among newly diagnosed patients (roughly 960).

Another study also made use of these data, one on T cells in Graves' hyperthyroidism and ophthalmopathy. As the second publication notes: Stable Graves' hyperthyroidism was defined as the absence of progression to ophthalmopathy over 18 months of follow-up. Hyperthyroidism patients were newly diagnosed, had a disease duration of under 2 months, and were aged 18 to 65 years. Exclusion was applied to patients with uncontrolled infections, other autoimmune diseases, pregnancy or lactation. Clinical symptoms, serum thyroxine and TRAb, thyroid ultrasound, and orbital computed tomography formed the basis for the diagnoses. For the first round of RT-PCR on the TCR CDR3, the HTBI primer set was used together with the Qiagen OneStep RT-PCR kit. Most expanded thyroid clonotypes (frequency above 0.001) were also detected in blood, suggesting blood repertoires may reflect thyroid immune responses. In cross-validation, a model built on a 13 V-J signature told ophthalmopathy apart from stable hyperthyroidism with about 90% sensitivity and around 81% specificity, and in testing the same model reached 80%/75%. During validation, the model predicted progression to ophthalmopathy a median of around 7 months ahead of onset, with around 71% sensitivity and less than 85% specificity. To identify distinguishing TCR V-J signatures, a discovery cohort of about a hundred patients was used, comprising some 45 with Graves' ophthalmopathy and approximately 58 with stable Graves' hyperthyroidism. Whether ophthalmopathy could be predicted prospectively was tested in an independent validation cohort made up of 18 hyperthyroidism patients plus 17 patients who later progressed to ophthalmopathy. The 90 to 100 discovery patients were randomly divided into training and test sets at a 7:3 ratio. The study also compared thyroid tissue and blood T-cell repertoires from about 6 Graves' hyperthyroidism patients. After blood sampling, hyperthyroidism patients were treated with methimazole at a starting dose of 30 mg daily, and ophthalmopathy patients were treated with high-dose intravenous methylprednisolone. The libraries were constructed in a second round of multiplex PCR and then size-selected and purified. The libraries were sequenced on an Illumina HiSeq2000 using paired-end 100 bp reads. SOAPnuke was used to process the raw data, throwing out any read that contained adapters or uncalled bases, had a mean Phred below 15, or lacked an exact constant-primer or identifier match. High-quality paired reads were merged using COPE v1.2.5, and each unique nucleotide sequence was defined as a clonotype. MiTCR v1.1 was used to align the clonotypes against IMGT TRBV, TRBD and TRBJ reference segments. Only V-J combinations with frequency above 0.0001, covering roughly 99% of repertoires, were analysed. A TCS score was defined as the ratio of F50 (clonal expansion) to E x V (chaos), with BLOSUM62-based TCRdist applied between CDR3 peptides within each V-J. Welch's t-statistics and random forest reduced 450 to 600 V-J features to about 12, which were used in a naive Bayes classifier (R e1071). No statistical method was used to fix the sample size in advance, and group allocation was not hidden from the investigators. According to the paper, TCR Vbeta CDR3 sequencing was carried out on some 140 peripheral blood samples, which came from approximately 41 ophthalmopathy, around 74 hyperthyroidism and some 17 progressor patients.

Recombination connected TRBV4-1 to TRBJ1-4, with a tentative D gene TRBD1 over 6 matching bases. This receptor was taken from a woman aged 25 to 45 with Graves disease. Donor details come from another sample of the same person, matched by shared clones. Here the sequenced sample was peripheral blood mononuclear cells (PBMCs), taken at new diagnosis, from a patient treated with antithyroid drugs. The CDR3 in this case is CASSQDGRGGTDEKLFF. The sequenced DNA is TGCGCCAGCAGCCAAGATGGGAGGGGGGGCACCGATGAAAAACTGTTTTTT.